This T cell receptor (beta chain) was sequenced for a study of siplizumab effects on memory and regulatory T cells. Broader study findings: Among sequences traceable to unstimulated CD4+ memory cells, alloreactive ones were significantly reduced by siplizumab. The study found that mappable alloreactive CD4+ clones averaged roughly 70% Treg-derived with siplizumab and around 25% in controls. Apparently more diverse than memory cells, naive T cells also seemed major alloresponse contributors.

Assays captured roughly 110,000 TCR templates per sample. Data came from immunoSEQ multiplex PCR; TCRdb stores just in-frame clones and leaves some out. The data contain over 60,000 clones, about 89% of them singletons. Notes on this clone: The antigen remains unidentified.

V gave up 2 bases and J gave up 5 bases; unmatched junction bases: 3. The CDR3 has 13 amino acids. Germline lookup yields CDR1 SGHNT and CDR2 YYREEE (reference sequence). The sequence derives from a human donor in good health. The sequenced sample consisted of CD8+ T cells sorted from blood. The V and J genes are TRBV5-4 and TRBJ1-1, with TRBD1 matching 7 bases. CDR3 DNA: TGTGCCAGCAGCTTAACCAGGGGGACTGAAGCTTTCTTT. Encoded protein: CASSLTRGTEAFF.